Listed here are 21 T cell receptor beta chains from one sample, sequenced in a study of T cell responses to AZD1222 COVID-19 vaccine. TCRdb's table, derived via immunoSEQ multiplex PCR, lists solely in-frame clones and lacks some. The sample has approximately 100,000 clones; about 90% are singletons. The material was peripheral blood, obtained on day 0 of AZD1222 vaccination. The source is an adult in good health.

Here the CDR3 reads CASSRDWGGGFGYTF. Here the CDR3 DNA reads TGCGCCAGCAGCCGAGACTGGGGAGGGGGCTTTGGCTACACCTTC. This chain joins TRBV4-3 and TRBJ1-2; 7 nucleotides line up with TRBD1. The germline V gene encodes CDR1 LGHNA and CDR2 YSLEER. J gave up 7 bases and V 4 bases, and 12 bases lay outside the gene matches. The length of the CDR3 is 15 residues.

The chain uses TRBV4-1 and TRBJ2-7, with 10 bases matching TRBD1. Germline values: CDR1 MGHRA, CDR2 YSYEKL. The J segment lost 4 bases and the V segment lost 6 bases, leaving 9 bases of the junction unmatched. This CDR3 region has 15 residues. CDR3 sequence (DNA): TGCGCCAGCAGTCCGGGACAGGGGCCCACATACGAGCAGTACTTC. As protein: CASSPGQGPTYEQYF.

The V call is TRBV6-2 or TRBV6-3, the J call TRBJ1-4; D gene ambiguous. The CDR3 covers 15 residues. Germline assignment: CDR1 MNHEY and CDR2 SVGEGT. V was pared by 6 bases and J by 3 bases, with 14 bases between. CDR3 bases: TGTGCCAGCAGCTTCGGCGGGGTGGCTAATGAAAAACTGTTTTTT. It translates to CASSFGGVANEKLFF.

The genes are TRBV6-2 or TRBV6-3 and TRBJ2-3; the D gene is possibly TRBD2 (6 bases). This CDR3 comprises 16 residues. V lost 2 bases to trimming and J lost 5 bases, with 17 bases between them. Germline V gene sequence: CDR1 MNHEY, CDR2 SVGEGT. The DNA of the CDR3 is TGTGCCAGCAGTTACGGGACGGGAGTGGTTGAAGATACGCAGTATTTT. This translates into CASSYGTGVVEDTQYF.

J is TRBJ2-5 and V is TRBV2, with a weak D call TRBD1 (6 bases). The CDR3 has 13 residues. Germline V CDR1 and CDR2: SNHLY, FYNNEI. The V end lost 11 bases, the J end lost 2 bases, and 15 bases lay between the germline ends. The CDR3: CAGGNGGQETQYF. CDR3 nucleotides: TGTGCCGGGGGCAACGGAGGTCAAGAGACCCAGTACTTC.

This chain uses TRBV2 with TRBJ2-2; no clear D gene. V lost 5 bases and J lost 6, with 4 bases in between. Per the germline V gene, CDR1 is SNHLY and CDR2 is FYNNEI. The CDR3 is made up of 11 amino acids. CDR3 coding DNA: TGTGCCAGCAGTCTGTCCGGGGAGCTGTTTTTT. It yields the protein CASSLSGELFF. Supplemented by reference TRBV2 and TRBJ2-2, the full variable domain reads EPEVTQTPSHQVTQMGQEVILRCVPISNHLYFYWYRQILGQKVEFLVSFYNNEISEKSEIFDDQFSVERPDGSNFTLKIRSTKLEDSAMYFCASSLSGELFFGEGSRLTVL.

This chain links TRBV10-1 with TRBJ1-6, with 7 bases matching TRBD1. Germline CDR1 is WNHNN and CDR2 is SYGVQD (reference sequence). V dropped 6 bases and J dropped 7; count of bases not matched to a gene: 3. This CDR3 contains 13 residues. The CDR3 spells CASRRDRNSPLHF. CDR3 DNA: TGCGCCAGCAGACGGGACAGAAATTCACCCCTCCACTTT.

This chain links TRBV6-5 with TRBJ1-5, with D possibly being TRBD1 (5 bases). This CDR3 has 15 amino acids. The V gene lost 6 bases and the J gene lost 0 bases, with 12 bases spanning the gap. Looked up from germline, CDR1 is MNHEY and CDR2 is SVGAGI. CDR3 region: CASSPTDHSNQPQHF. The DNA of the CDR3 is TGTGCCAGCAGCCCGACAGACCATAGCAATCAGCCCCAGCATTTT.

The V gene is TRBV5-1, the J gene TRBJ1-5; 12 bases are a match to TRBD1. J gave up 12 bases and V 4 bases, and 11 bases lay outside the gene matches. Germline CDR1 and CDR2: SGHRS and YFSETQ. The CDR3 has 15 amino acids. DNA for the CDR3: TGCGCCAGCAGCCCCGATCCCGGGACAGGGGGCGGCCAGCATTTT. This encodes CASSPDPGTGGGQHF.

As DNA, the CDR3 is TGTGCCAGCAGTTACGGTGGTCAGCCCCAGCATTTT. Residues: CASSYGGQPQHF. This rearrangement joins TRBV6-2 or TRBV6-3 to TRBJ1-5; no clear D gene. Germline V gene data show CDR1 as MNHEY and CDR2 as SVGEGT. CDR3 length: 12 amino acids. The V end lost 2 bases, the J end lost 6 bases, and 5 bases lay between the germline ends.

This chain joins TRBV6-2 or TRBV6-3 and TRBJ2-2; possible D gene TRBD2, 6 bases. The germline V gene has CDR1 MNHEY and CDR2 SVGEGT. V was cut by 2 bases and J by 5 bases, with 15 bases left in between. The CDR3 runs 16 residues. The CDR3 spells CASSYGGTPRTGELFF. The CDR3 DNA follows: TGTGCCAGCAGTTACGGGGGGACCCCGAGGACCGGGGAGCTGTTTTTT.

The V gene is TRBV19, the J gene TRBJ1-2; D gene ambiguous. Between the trimmed V and J ends, which lost 6 bases and 8 bases, there was a span of 22 bases. There are 15 residues in the CDR3. Germline CDR1 reads LNHDA; CDR2 reads SQIVND (reference sequence). DNA of the CDR3: TGTGCCAGTAGCACTATCCCTCCCACAGCGCGCGGCTACACCTTC. This codes for CASSTIPPTARGYTF.

This clone occurred once. This sequence joins TRBV27 and TRBJ2-1, with D perhaps given as TRBD1 or TRBD2 (5 bases each). CDR3 length equals 15 residues. CDR1 MNHEY and CDR2 SMNVEV come from the germline V gene (reference sequence). DNA for the CDR3: TGTGCTATCCGAGGGGATAAGTTTTCCTACAATGAGCAGTTCTTC. Protein: CAIRGDKFSYNEQFF.

The chain combines TRBV25-1 with TRBJ1-6; 7 bases map to TRBD1. The CDR3 loop spans 13 amino acids. With V trimmed by 6 bases and J by 6 bases, 2 bases remained unmatched. Germline V gene data show CDR1 as MGHDK and CDR2 as SYGVNS. The CDR3 nucleotides are TGTGCCAGCAGGACAGGGTTTAATTCACCCCTCCACTTT. Residues: CASRTGFNSPLHF.

The chain couples TRBV7-8 to TRBJ1-1; D gene ambiguous. V shed 4 bases and J shed 0 bases, with 6 bases lying between them. Germline lookup yields CDR1 SGHVS and CDR2 FQNEAQ. The CDR3 runs to 13 residues. DNA of the CDR3: TGTGCCAGCAGCTACTCGGTGAACACTGAAGCTTTCTTT. Its translation is CASSYSVNTEAFF.

The V call is TRBV6-4, the J call TRBJ1-2; TRBD1 matches 8 bases. V lost 6 bases, J lost 7 bases, and 10 bases stayed unmatched. The CDR3 spans 14 residues. From germline, CDR1 is MRHNA and CDR2 SNTAGT. The CDR3 sequence is CASSPGQGVSGYTF. CDR3 DNA sequence: TGTGCCAGCAGCCCTGGACAGGGAGTTTCTGGCTACACCTTC.

The chain links TRBV14 to TRBJ1-2, with a possible D match to TRBD1 (5 bases). V lost 0 bases to trimming and J lost 13 bases, with 18 bases between them. CDR1 and CDR2 from the germline V gene are SGHDN and FVKESK. CDR3 length: 14 residues. The CDR3 nucleotides read TGTGCCAGCAGCCAAGACCTTAGGGACGGAGGAACCACCTTC. Amino acids: CASSQDLRDGGTTF. The full variable domain, its missing parts supplied by reference TRBV14 and TRBJ1-2, is EAGVTQFPSHSVIEKGQTVTLRCDPISGHDNLYWYRRVMGKEIKFLLHFVKESKQDESGMPNNRFLAERTGGTYSTLKVQPAELEDSGVYFCASSQDLRDGGTTFGSGTRLTVV.

This clone was seen a single time. The chain carries TRBV3-1 (or the pseudogene TRBV3-2) and TRBJ1-4; tentative D call: TRBD1 (6 bases). V lost 4 bases, J lost 5 bases, and 11 bases lay in between. The CDR3 spans 14 residues. Germline V gene sequence: CDR1 LGHDT, CDR2 YNNKEL (reference sequence). The CDR3 loop is CASSPGRGNEKLFF. The CDR3 nucleotides are TGTGCCAGCAGCCCGGGGAGGGGGAATGAAAAACTGTTTTTT.

The rearrangement joins TRBV3-1 (or the pseudogene TRBV3-2) to TRBJ2-5; 7 bases map to TRBD2. This CDR3 contains 13 residues. CDR1 LGHDT and CDR2 YNNKEL come from the germline V gene (reference sequence). V dropped 4 bases and J dropped 5; count of bases not matched to a gene: 4. In DNA, the CDR3 is TGTGCCAGCAGCCTCGGGGGGTGGGAGACCCAGTACTTC. Translation: CASSLGGWETQYF.

This clone is a singleton in its sample. The V call is TRBV27, the J call TRBJ2-7; 10 bases agree with TRBD2. The CDR3 length is 14 residues. The trim removed 3 bases at V and 7 bases at J, leaving 6 bases unmatched. Germline V CDR1 and CDR2: MNHEY, SMNVEV (reference sequence). CDR3 protein: CASSLLAGAGEQYF. As DNA, the CDR3 is TGTGCCAGCAGTTTGCTAGCGGGAGCGGGGGAGCAGTACTTC.

The chain couples TRBV7-9 to TRBJ2-1, with D tentatively TRBD2 (7 bases). V was cut by 1 base and J by 9 bases, with 13 bases left in between. This CDR3 contains 14 residues. Germline-derived CDR1 and CDR2 are SEHNR and FQNEAQ (reference sequence). This CDR3 reads CASSLGSGGGEQFF. The CDR3 coding sequence is TGTGCCAGCAGCTTAGGTTCGGGGGGCGGTGAGCAGTTCTTC.